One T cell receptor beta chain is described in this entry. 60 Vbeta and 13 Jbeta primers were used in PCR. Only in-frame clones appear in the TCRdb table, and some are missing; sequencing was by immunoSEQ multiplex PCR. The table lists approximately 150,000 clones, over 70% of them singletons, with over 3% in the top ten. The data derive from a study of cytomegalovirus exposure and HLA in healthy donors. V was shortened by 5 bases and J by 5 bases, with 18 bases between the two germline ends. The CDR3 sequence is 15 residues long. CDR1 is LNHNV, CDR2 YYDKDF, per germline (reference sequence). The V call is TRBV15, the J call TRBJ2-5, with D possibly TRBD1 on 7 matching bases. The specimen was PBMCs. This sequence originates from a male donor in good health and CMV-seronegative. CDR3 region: CATSSGGRRGETQYF. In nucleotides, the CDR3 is TGTGCCACCAGCTCAGGGGGACGGAGGGGGGAGACCCAGTACTTC.